This T cell receptor (beta chain) was found in a study of blood T cell repertoires in COVID-19. Method: immunoSEQ multiplex PCR; TCRdb's copy keeps in-frame clones and lacks some. This sample carries 9,500 to 15,000 clones, about three quarters of them seen once, and the ten largest clones take roughly a tenth. This CDR3 region has 18 residues. Recruited during active infection, patients (from Seattle) were subsequently followed longitudinally. The sample taken for sequencing was peripheral blood. This receptor was taken from a man aged 55 to 70 with COVID-19, enrolled during active disease. The chain has TRBV21-1 and TRBJ2-3; the table's D call, TRBD2, has no DNA check behind it. TRBV21-1 is assigned pseudogene status. For the CDR3, the DNA is TGTGCCAGCAGCAAAGAAAGATTAGCGGGAGAAGCGGCAGATACGCAGTATTTT. Translating gives CASSKERLAGEAADTQYF.